The 15 T cell receptor beta chains below come from one sample, sequenced in a study of T cell responses to AZD1222 COVID-19 vaccine. Assay: immunoSEQ multiplex PCR; the TCRdb copy retains only in-frame clones and omits some. This sample yields about 150,000 clones, of which 87% are seen a single time; roughly a tenth belongs to the top ten. Sequenced material: peripheral blood, taken 28 days after the second AZD1222 dose. The receptors derive from an adult who received the AZD1222 COVID-19 vaccine.

This chain uses TRBV19 with TRBJ1-1, with no clear D. The ends were cut back, 4 bases at V and 1 base at J, with 10 bases in the middle. The CDR3 covers 14 residues. The germline V gene has CDR1 LNHDA and CDR2 SQIVND (reference sequence). The chain's CDR3 is CASSSGRENTEAFF. In DNA, the CDR3 is TGTGCCAGTAGTAGCGGACGGGAGAACACTGAAGCTTTCTTT.

This clone appeared a few times. J is TRBJ1-1 and V is TRBV6-2 or TRBV6-3; D unclear. CDR3 length: 13 residues. V shed 5 bases and J shed 0 bases, with 7 bases lying between them. The V gene's germline CDR1 is MNHEY and CDR2 SVGEGT. The CDR3 loop reads CASSRYMNTEAFF. Here the CDR3 DNA reads TGTGCCAGCAGTAGGTATATGAACACTGAAGCTTTCTTT.

CDR3 region: CASSLASGSSYEQYF. CDR3 sequence (DNA): TGTGCCAGCAGCTTAGCGTCGGGAAGCTCCTACGAGCAGTACTTC. This chain connects TRBV7-9 to TRBJ2-7; possible D gene TRBD2, 5 bases. V was cut by 0 bases and J by 0 bases, with 9 bases left in between. The CDR3 runs 15 residues. Germline loops: CDR1 SEHNR, CDR2 FQNEAQ (reference sequence).

This chain joins TRBV5-1 and TRBJ2-1; 11 nucleotides align to TRBD1. Per the germline V gene, CDR1 is SGHRS and CDR2 is YFSETQ. Trimming removed 4 bases from V and 6 bases from J; junction bases left unmatched: 3. The CDR3 runs 14 residues. CDR3 in DNA: TGCGCCAGCAGCCCGGGGACAGGGGGCAATGAGCAGTTCTTC. Amino acids: CASSPGTGGNEQFF.

V usage is TRBV19 and J usage is TRBJ2-1; 9 bases line up with TRBD2. Trimming at V came to 5 bases and at J to 1 base, leaving 9 bases not matched to a gene. CDR1 and CDR2 from the germline V gene are LNHDA and SQIVND (reference sequence). The CDR3 consists of 17 residues. Written as DNA, the CDR3 is TGTGCCAGTAGTCTAATTAGCGGGAGTGGATCCTACAATGAGCAGTTCTTC. Protein sequence: CASSLISGSGSYNEQFF.

The V gene is TRBV30, the J gene TRBJ1-6, with D hard to call. The V end lost 0 bases, the J end lost 9 bases, and 9 bases lay between the germline ends. CDR1 is GTSNPN, CDR2 SVGIG, per germline (reference sequence). The CDR3 runs to 13 residues. CDR3 protein: CAWSVRGPSPLHF. CDR3 DNA sequence: TGTGCCTGGAGTGTACGAGGGCCTTCACCCCTCCACTTT.

This clone was picked up one time. J is TRBJ2-7 and V is TRBV4-1, with 14 bases aligning to TRBD2. This CDR3 spans 14 amino acids. Germline V gives CDR1 MGHRA, CDR2 YSYEKL. Trimming took 1 base from V and 10 from J; bases not matched to a gene: 3. The CDR3 is CASSQVGTSGRQYF. CDR3 nucleotide sequence: TGCGCCAGCAGCCAAGTTGGGACTAGCGGGAGACAGTACTTC.

The chain recombines TRBV28 with TRBJ1-4, with TRBD1 identical over 8 bases. The V gene end was trimmed by 4 bases and the J gene end by 8 bases; junction bases not matched to a gene: 6. The germline CDR1 and CDR2 sequences are MDHEN and SYDVKM. The CDR3 extends over 14 amino acids. CDR3 in amino acids: CASSSSDRVEKLFF. Written as DNA, the CDR3 is TGTGCCAGCAGTTCCTCGGACAGGGTAGAAAAACTGTTTTTT.

This clone was seen once. The rearrangement joins TRBV28 to TRBJ1-5; 7 bases are shared with TRBD1. CDR1 MDHEN and CDR2 SYDVKM come from the germline V gene. This CDR3 is 16 amino acids long. V lost 3 bases and J lost 1; bases outside the gene matches: 6. The CDR3 bases are TGTGCCAGCAGTTTGGCAGGGGGGACAAGCAATCAGCCCCAGCATTTT. This translates into CASSLAGGTSNQPQHF. Drawing the rest from reference TRBV28 and TRBJ1-5, the complete variable domain is DVKVTQSSRYLVKRTGEKVFLECVQDMDHENMFWYRQDPGLGLRLIYFSYDVKMKEKGDIPEGYSVSREKKERFSLILESASTNQTSMYLCASSLAGGTSNQPQHFGDGTRLSIL.

This clone occurred once. The V call is TRBV5-1, the J call TRBJ2-1, with 11 bases identical to TRBD1. The junction had 7 bases not matched to a gene; V was cut back by 3 bases and J by 8 bases. Germline V gene sequence: CDR1 SGHRS, CDR2 YFSETQ. The CDR3 loop spans 15 amino acids. The CDR3 DNA reads as TGCGCCAGCAGCTGGGGAGGGACAGGGGGTTATGAGCAGTTCTTC. Residues: CASSWGGTGGYEQFF.

This sequence joins TRBV28 and TRBJ2-5; no definite D call. The CDR3 contains 16 residues. Germline CDR1 reads MDHEN; CDR2 reads SYDVKM. Trimming left V 3 bases short and J 4 bases short, with 18 bases between. Written as DNA, the CDR3 is TGTGCCAGCAGTTTGACGTCCGCCTTCAAGGGAGAGACCCAGTACTTC. Translation: CASSLTSAFKGETQYF.

The chain has TRBV9 and TRBJ1-5, with a possible D match to TRBD1 (6 bases). Germline lookup yields CDR1 SGDLS and CDR2 YYNGEE. Trimming shortened V by 4 bases and J by 7 bases, and 15 bases separated the two germline ends. The CDR3 is 14 amino acids. CDR3 nucleotides: TGTGCCAGCAGCCAAGGGGGGCCGGGGCAGCCCCAGCATTTT. It yields the protein CASSQGGPGQPQHF.

This chain uses TRBV6-1 with TRBJ1-2; possible D gene TRBD1, 5 bases. V lost 1 base to trimming and J lost 4 bases, with 13 bases between them. The CDR3 sequence is 15 residues long. Looked up from germline, CDR1 is MNHNS and CDR2 is SASEGT. The DNA of the CDR3 is TGTGCCAGCAGTGAAGGGCAGGGAACCTCCTATGGCTACACCTTC. Translated: CASSEGQGTSYGYTF.

This chain joins TRBV5-4 and TRBJ2-1, with 13 bases lining up with TRBD2. Germline values: CDR1 SGHNT, CDR2 YYREEE (reference sequence). Trimming at V came to 3 bases and at J to 8 bases, leaving 8 bases not matched to a gene. The CDR3 runs 16 residues. CDR3 protein: CASSSPGLAGPDEQFF. CDR3 in DNA: TGTGCCAGCAGCTCCCCGGGACTAGCGGGACCCGATGAGCAGTTCTTC.

The chain couples TRBV4-3 to TRBJ2-7, with TRBD1 matching over 8 bases. Trimming took 3 bases from V and 2 from J; bases not matched to a gene: 3. The CDR3 has 14 residues. Germline V gene sequence: CDR1 LGHNA, CDR2 YSLEER. The CDR3 is CASSHGQGPYEQYF. The DNA for the CDR3 is TGCGCCAGCAGCCACGGACAGGGACCCTACGAGCAGTACTTC.